The 15 T cell receptor beta chains below all came from one sample that was sequenced in a study of blood T cell repertoires in COVID-19. Profiled with immunoSEQ multiplex PCR; TCRdb holds only in-frame clones, not every one. In the table there are roughly 97,000 clones, about four fifths of which are singletons. The sample consisted of peripheral blood. The receptors here all came from a man between 60 and 75 years old with acute or convalescent COVID-19.

V and J are TRBV27 and TRBJ2-7, with 14 bases lining up with TRBD2. The CDR3 spans 19 residues. V trimming: 2 bases; J trimming: 1 base; junction bases outside the gene matches: 10. CDR1 and CDR2 (germline): MNHEY, SMNVEV (reference sequence). CDR3 nucleotide sequence: TGTGCCAGCAGTTTACGCCTCCGGGGACTAGCGGGAGTGTCCTACGAGCAGTACTTC. As protein: CASSLRLRGLAGVSYEQYF.

This clone was detected once. CDR3 protein: CASSLAGNTEETQYF. In DNA, the CDR3 is TGCGCCAGCAGCTTGGCCGGGAATACTGAAGAGACCCAGTACTTC. This sequence joins TRBV5-1 and TRBJ2-5, with D perhaps matching TRBD2 (5 bases). Trimming took 0 bases from V and 3 from J, leaving 12 bases between them. The germline CDR1 and CDR2 sequences are SGHRS and YFSETQ. The CDR3 has 15 amino acids. Variable domain in full (rest from reference TRBV5-1 and TRBJ2-5): KAGVTQTPRYLIKTRGQQVTLSCSPISGHRSVSWYQQTPGQGLQFLFEYFSETQRNKGNFPGRFSGRQFSNSRSEMNVSTLELGDSALYLCASSLAGNTEETQYFGPGTRLLVL.

The chain combines TRBV19 with TRBJ1-5, with D perhaps TRBD1 (5 bases). Germline V lookup: CDR1 LNHDA, CDR2 SQIVND (reference sequence). The CDR3 totals 15 residues. Trimming took off 7 bases at V and 0 bases at J, with 13 bases between the two ends. The CDR3 is CASTPGGVSNQPQHF. In nucleotides, the CDR3 is TGTGCCAGTACCCCGGGGGGGGTTAGCAATCAGCCCCAGCATTTT.

V and J are TRBV5-6 and TRBJ2-5; 10 positions match TRBD1. V lost 3 bases to trimming and J lost 5 bases; unmatched junction nucleotides: 4. Germline values: CDR1 SGHDT, CDR2 YYEEEE. The CDR3 spans 14 residues. The CDR3 reads CASSSPDRGETQYF. The CDR3 nucleotides read TGTGCCAGCAGCTCACCGGACAGGGGGGAGACCCAGTACTTC. Drawing the rest from reference TRBV5-6 and TRBJ2-5, the complete variable domain is DAGVTQSPTHLIKTRGQQVTLRCSPKSGHDTVSWYQQALGQGPQFIFQYYEEEERQRGNFPDRFSGHQFPNYSSELNVNALLLGDSALYLCASSSPDRGETQYFGPGTRLLVL.

V gene TRBV9 combines with J gene TRBJ2-5; D remains ambiguous. Germline V gives CDR1 SGDLS, CDR2 YYNGEE. Deletions cut 3 bases from V and 0 bases from J, with 9 bases between. The CDR3 is 14 residues long. The DNA for the CDR3 is TGTGCCAGCAGCGCCCGACACCACCAAGAGACCCAGTACTTC. Translating gives CASSARHHQETQYF.

This clone was picked up a small number of times. V usage is TRBV11-3 and J usage is TRBJ2-1, with D uncertain. This CDR3 region has 15 residues. Germline V gene sequence: CDR1 SGHNT, CDR2 YENEEA. Deletions cut 3 bases from V and 4 bases from J, with 13 bases between. CDR3 sequence (DNA): TGTGCCAGCAGCTTTGTAGCTTCACAATACAATGAGCAGTTCTTC. It specifies CASSFVASQYNEQFF. The full variable domain, rest sourced from reference TRBV11-3 and TRBJ2-1, is EAGVVQSPRYKIIEKKQPVAFWCNPISGHNTLYWYLQNLGQGPELLIRYENEEAVDDSQLPKDRFSAERLKGVDSTLKIQPAELGDSAVYLCASSFVASQYNEQFFGPGTRLTVL.

The gene calls are TRBV29-1 and TRBJ2-7; TRBD1 might be the D (5 bases). The ends were cut back, 7 bases at V and 3 bases at J, with 16 bases in the middle. This CDR3 contains 13 residues. CDR1 is SQVTM and CDR2 is ANQGSEA in the germline V gene. Written as DNA, the CDR3 is TGCAGCGGTCTAGTGACAGAGTTCTACGAGCAGTACGTC. Residues: CSGLVTEFYEQYV.

The rearrangement links TRBV28 to TRBJ1-4, with a weak D call TRBD1 (6 bases). The length of the CDR3 is 15 residues. Germline V gene data show CDR1 as MDHEN and CDR2 as SYDVKM. Trimming stripped 1 base from V and 0 bases from J, with 6 bases between. The DNA of the CDR3 is TGTGCCAGCAGTTTATCAGGGGCAACTAATGAAAAACTGTTTTTT. Translated, it gives CASSLSGATNEKLFF.

The chain has TRBV18 and TRBJ1-1, with D unresolved. Germline V gives CDR1 KGHSH, CDR2 LQKENI. The V and J ends lost 3 bases and 3 bases respectively, with 23 bases between them. The CDR3 sequence is 18 residues long. CDR3 sequence reads: CASSPQFISTTRDTEAFF. CDR3 sequence (DNA): TGTGCCAGCTCACCTCAATTTATTTCCACCACCCGGGACACTGAAGCTTTCTTT.

The chain combines TRBV5-1 with TRBJ2-2; 11 bases are a match to TRBD2. Trimming took 0 bases from V and 6 from J; bases not matched to a gene: 4. In germline, CDR1 is SGHRS, CDR2 YFSETQ. The CDR3 has 16 residues. This chain's CDR3 is CASSLVSGRASGELFF. The CDR3 coding sequence is TGCGCCAGCAGCTTGGTTAGCGGGAGGGCCTCCGGGGAGCTGTTTTTT.

V and J are TRBV6-5 and TRBJ1-1; 7 nucleotides agree with TRBD1. Germline V gene data show CDR1 as MNHEY and CDR2 as SVGAGI. With V trimmed by 2 bases and J by 1 base, 4 bases remained unmatched. The CDR3 extends over 15 amino acids. CDR3 coding DNA: TGTGCCAGCAGTTACCGACAGGGCGGGAACACTGAAGCTTTCTTT. It translates to CASSYRQGGNTEAFF.

The chain links TRBV7-9 to TRBJ2-1; D is perhaps TRBD2 (5 bases). Germline-derived CDR1 and CDR2 are SEHNR and FQNEAQ (reference sequence). V was trimmed by 5 bases and J by 10 bases, leaving 12 bases between them. The CDR3 spans 12 residues. In nucleotides, the CDR3 is TGTGCCAGCAGCCCCTCGGGGTCCGAGCAGTTCTTC. This gives the protein CASSPSGSEQFF.

This chain connects TRBV19 to TRBJ1-2, with TRBD1 as a possible D gene (6 bases). The CDR3 is 15 amino acids. V was shortened by 5 bases and J by 4 bases, with 17 bases between the two germline ends. The germline V gene encodes CDR1 LNHDA and CDR2 SQIVND (reference sequence). Written as DNA, the CDR3 is TGTGCCAGTAGTCCCGACAGGTTTGCGGGCTATGGCTACACCTTC. Amino acid sequence: CASSPDRFAGYGYTF.

The CDR3 loop reads CASSVTEEAGYTF. CDR3 bases: TGTGCCAGCAGTGTCACGGAAGAGGCTGGCTACACCTTC. V gene TRBV28 combines with J gene TRBJ1-2; D ambiguous. V lost 5 bases and J 7 bases, leaving 14 bases between the germline ends. CDR1 MDHEN and CDR2 SYDVKM come from the germline V gene. CDR3 size: 13 residues.

The chain joins TRBV27 to TRBJ1-6; 9 bases are shared with TRBD1. This CDR3 region has 15 residues. Trimming took 6 bases from V and 9 from J; bases not matched to a gene: 9. CDR1 and CDR2 (germline): MNHEY, SMNVEV (reference sequence). CDR3 bases: TGTGCCAGCAGCCGAGGGCCGGGACAGGGTTCACCCCTCCACTTT. This translates into CASSRGPGQGSPLHF.